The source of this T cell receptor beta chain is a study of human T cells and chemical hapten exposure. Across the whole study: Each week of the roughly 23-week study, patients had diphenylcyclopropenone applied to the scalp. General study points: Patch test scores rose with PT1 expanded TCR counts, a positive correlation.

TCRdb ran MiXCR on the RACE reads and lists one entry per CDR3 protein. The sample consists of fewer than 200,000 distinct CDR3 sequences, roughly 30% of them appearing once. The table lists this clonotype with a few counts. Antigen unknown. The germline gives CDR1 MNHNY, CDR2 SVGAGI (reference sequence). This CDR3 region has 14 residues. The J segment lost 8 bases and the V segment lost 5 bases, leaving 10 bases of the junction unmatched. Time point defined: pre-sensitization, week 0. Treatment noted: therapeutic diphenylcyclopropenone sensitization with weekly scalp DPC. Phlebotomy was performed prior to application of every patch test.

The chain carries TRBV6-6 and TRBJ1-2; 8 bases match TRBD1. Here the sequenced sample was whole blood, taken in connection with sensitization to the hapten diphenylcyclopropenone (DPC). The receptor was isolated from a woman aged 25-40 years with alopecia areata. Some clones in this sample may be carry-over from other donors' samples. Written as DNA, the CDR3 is TGTGCCAGCAGTCCTTCTCTCGACAGGGGCGGCTACACCTTC. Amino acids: CASSPSLDRGGYTF.